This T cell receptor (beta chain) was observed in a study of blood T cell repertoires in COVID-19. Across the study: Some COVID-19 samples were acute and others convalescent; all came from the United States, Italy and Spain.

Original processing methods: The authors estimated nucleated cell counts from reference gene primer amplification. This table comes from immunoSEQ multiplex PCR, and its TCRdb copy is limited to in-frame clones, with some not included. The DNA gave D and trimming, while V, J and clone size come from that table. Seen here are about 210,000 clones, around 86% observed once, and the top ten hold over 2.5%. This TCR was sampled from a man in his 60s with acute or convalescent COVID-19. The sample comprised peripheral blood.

This CDR3 reads CASSPGEGVGYTF. CDR3 nucleotide sequence: TGTGCCAGCAGCCCTGGGGAGGGTGTTGGCTACACCTTC. The V call is TRBV21-1, the J call TRBJ1-2. TRBV21-1 is deemed a pseudogene. The CDR3 sequence is 13 residues long.